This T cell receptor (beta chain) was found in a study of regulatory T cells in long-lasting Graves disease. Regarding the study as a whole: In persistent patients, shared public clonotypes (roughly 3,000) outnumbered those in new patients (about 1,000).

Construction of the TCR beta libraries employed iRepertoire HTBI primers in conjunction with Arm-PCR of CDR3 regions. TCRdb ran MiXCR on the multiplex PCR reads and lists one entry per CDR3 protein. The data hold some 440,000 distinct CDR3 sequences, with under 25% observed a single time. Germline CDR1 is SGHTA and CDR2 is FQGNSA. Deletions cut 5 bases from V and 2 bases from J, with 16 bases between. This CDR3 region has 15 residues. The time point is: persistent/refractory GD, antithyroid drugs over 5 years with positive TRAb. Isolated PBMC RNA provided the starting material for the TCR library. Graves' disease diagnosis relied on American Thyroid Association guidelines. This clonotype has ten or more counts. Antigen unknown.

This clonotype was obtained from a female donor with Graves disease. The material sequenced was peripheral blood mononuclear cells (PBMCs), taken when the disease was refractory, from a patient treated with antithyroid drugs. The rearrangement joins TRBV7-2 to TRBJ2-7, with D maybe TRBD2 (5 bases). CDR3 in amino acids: CASSRIAPLPYEQYF. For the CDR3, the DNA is TGTGCCAGCAGCCGGATAGCGCCGCTGCCCTACGAGCAGTACTTC.